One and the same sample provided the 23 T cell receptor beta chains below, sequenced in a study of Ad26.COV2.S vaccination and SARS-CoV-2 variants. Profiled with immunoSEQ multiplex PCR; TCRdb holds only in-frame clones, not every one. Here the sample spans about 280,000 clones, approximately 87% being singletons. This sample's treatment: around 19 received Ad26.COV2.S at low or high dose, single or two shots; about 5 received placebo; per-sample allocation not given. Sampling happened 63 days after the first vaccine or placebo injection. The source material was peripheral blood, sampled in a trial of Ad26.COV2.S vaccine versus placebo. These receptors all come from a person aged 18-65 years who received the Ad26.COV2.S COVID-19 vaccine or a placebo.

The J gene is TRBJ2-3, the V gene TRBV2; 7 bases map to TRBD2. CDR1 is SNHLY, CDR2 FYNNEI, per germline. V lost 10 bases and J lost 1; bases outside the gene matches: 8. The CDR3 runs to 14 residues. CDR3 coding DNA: TGTGCCAACGGGAGGACGAGGGGCACAGATACGCAGTATTTT. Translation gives CANGRTRGTDTQYF.

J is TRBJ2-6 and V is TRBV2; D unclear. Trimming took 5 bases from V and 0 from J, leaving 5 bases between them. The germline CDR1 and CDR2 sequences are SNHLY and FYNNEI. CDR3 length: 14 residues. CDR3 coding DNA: TGTGCCAGCAGTCCCTACTCTGGGGCCAACGTCCTGACTTTC. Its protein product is CASSPYSGANVLTF.

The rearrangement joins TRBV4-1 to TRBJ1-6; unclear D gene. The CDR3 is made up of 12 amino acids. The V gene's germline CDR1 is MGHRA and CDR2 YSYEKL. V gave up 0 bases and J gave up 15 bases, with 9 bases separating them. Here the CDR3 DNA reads TGCGCCAGCAGCCAAGAACGCCGGGACCTCCACTTT. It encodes CASSQERRDLHF.

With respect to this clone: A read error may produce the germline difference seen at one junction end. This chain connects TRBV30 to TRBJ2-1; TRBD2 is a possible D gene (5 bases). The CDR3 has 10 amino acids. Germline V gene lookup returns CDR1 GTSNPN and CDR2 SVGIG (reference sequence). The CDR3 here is CAWSVGGLIF. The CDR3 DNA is TGTGCCTGGAGTGTGGGCGGGCTGATCTTC.

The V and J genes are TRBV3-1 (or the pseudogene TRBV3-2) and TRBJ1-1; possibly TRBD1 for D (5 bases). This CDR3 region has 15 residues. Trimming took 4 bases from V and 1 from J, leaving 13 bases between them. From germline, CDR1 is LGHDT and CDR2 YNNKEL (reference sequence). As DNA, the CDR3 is TGTGCCAGCAGCCCCCCGGAGGGGTGGAACACTGAAGCTTTCTTT. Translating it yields CASSPPEGWNTEAFF.

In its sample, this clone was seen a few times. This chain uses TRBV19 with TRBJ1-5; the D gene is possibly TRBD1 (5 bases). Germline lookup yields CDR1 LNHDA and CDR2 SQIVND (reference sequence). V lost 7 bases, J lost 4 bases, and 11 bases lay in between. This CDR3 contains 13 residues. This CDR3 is CASTPGGNQPQHF. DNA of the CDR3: TGTGCCAGTACCCCCGGGGGTAATCAGCCCCAGCATTTT. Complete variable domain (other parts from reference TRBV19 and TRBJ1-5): DGGITQSPKYLFRKEGQNVTLSCEQNLNHDAMYWYRQDPGQGLRLIYYSQIVNDFQKGDIAEGYSVSREKKESFPLTVTSAQKNPTAFYLCASTPGGNQPQHFGDGTRLSIL.

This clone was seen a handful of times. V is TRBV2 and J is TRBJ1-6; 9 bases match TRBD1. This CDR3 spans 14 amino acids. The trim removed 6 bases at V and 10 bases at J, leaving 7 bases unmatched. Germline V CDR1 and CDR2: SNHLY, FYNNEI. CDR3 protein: CASSPGQGWSPLHF. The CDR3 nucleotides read TGTGCCAGCAGCCCGGGACAGGGATGGTCACCCCTCCACTTT.

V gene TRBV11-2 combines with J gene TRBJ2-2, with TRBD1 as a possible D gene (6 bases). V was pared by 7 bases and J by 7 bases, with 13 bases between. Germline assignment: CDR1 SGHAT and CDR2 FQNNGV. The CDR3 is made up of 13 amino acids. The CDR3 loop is CASTYRDGGELFF. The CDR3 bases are TGTGCCAGCACATACAGGGACGGCGGGGAGCTGTTTTTT.

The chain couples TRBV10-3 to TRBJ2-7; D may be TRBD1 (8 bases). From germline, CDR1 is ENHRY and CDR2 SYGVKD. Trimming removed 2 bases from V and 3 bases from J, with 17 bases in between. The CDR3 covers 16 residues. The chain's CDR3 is CAISEGWTGTNYEQYF. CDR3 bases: TGTGCCATCAGTGAGGGTTGGACAGGGACTAACTACGAGCAGTACTTC.

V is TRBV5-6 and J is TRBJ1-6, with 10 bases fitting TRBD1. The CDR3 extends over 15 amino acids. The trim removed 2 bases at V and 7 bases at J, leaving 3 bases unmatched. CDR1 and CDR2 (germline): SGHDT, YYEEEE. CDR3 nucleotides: TGTGCCAGCAGCTTTCTGGACAGGGGGAATTCACCCCTCCACTTT. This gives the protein CASSFLDRGNSPLHF.

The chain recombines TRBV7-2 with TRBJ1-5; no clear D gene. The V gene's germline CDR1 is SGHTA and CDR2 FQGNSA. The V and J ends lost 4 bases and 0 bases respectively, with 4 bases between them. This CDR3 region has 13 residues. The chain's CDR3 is CASSYSSNQPQHF. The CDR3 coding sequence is TGTGCCAGCAGCTATAGTAGCAATCAGCCCCAGCATTTT.

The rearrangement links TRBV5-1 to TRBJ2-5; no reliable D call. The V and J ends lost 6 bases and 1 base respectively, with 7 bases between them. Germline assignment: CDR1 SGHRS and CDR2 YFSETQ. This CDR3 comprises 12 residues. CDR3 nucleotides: TGCGCCAGCACCGTAAGCCAAGAGACCCAGTACTTC. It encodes CASTVSQETQYF. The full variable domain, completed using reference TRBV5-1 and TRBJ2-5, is KAGVTQTPRYLIKTRGQQVTLSCSPISGHRSVSWYQQTPGQGLQFLFEYFSETQRNKGNFPGRFSGRQFSNSRSEMNVSTLELGDSALYLCASTVSQETQYFGPGTRLLVL.

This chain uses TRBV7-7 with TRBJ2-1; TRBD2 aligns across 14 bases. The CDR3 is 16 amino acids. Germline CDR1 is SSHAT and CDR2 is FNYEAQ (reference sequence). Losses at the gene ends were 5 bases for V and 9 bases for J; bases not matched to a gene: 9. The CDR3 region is CASSPGTSGRDIEQFF. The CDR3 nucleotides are TGTGCCAGCAGCCCCGGGACTAGCGGGAGAGATATTGAGCAGTTCTTC.

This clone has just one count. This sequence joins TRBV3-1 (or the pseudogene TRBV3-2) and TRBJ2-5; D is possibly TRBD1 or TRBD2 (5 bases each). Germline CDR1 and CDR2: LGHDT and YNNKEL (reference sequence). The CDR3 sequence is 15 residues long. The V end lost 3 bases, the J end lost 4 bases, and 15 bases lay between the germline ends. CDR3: CASSHSGRQGETQYF. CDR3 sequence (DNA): TGTGCCAGCAGCCATTCGGGACGGCAGGGAGAGACCCAGTACTTC.

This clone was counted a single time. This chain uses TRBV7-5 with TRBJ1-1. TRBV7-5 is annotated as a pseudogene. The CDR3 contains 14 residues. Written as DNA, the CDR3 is TGTGCCAGAAGCCTAACGAAGGGGAACACTGAAGCTTTCTTT. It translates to CARSLTKGNTEAFF.

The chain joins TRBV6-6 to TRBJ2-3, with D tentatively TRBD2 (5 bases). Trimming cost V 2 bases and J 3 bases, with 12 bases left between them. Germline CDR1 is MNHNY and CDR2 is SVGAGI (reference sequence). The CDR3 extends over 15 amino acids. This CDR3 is CASSYSGHDTDTQYF. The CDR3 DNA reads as TGTGCCAGCAGTTACAGCGGCCACGATACAGATACGCAGTATTTT.

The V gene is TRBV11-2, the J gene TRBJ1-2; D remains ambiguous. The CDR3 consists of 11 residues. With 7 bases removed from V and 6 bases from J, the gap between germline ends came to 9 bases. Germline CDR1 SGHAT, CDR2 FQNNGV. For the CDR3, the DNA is TGTGCCAGCACCTCGGCCCATGGCTACACCTTC. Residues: CASTSAHGYTF.

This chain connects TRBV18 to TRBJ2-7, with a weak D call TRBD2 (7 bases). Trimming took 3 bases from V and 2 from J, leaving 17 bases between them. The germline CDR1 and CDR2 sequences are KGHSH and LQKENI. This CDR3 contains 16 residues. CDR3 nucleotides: TGTGCCAGCTCACCTCGGGGGGACACCTTCACCTACGAGCAGTACTTC. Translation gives CASSPRGDTFTYEQYF.

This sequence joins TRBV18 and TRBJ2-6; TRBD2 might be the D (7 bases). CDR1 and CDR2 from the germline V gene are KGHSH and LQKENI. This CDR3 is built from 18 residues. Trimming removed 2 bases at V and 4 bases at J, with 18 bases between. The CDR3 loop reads CASSPRAEGGSGANVLTF. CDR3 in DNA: TGTGCCAGCTCACCAAGGGCCGAGGGGGGGTCAGGGGCCAACGTCCTGACTTTC.

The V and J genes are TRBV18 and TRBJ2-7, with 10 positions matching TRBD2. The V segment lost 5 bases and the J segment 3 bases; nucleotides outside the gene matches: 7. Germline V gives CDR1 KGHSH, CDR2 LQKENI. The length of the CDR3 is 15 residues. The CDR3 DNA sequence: TGTGCCAGCTCATACCTAGCGGGAGTAGGCTACGAGCAGTACTTC. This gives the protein CASSYLAGVGYEQYF. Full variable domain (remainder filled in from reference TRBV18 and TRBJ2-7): NAGVMQNPRHLVRRRGQEARLRCSPMKGHSHVYWYRQLPEEGLKFMVYLQKENIIDESGMPKERFSAEFPKEGPSILRIQQVVRGDSAAYFCASSYLAGVGYEQYFGPGTRLTVT.

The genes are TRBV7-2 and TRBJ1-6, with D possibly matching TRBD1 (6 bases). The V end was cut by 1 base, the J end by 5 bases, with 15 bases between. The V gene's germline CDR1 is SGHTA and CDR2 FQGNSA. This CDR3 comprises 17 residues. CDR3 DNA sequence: TGTGCCAGCAGCTTAGTGCTACAGGGAGTTAATAATTCACCCCTCCACTTT. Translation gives CASSLVLQGVNNSPLHF.

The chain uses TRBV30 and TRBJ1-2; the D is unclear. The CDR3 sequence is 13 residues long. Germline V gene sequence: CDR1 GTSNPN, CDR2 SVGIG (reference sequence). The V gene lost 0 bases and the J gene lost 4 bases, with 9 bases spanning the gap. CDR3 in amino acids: CAWSVHGFYGYTF. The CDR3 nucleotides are TGTGCCTGGAGTGTACACGGATTCTATGGCTACACCTTC.

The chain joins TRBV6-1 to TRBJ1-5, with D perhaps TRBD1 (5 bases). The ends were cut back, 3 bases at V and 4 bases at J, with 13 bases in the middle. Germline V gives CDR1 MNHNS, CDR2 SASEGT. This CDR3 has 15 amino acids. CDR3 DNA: TGTGCCAGCAGTGATACAGGAGCCCCAAATCAGCCCCAGCATTTT. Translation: CASSDTGAPNQPQHF.